The 22 T cell receptor beta chains presented below share a single source sample, sequenced in a study of blood T cells in healthy people across ages. A second PCR, run for about 7 to 11 cycles, used a sample-barcoded 5' primer plus a J-beta primer mix. One entry per CDR3 protein, called by TCRdb with MiXCR from the 5' RACE reads. The sample holds around 690,000 distinct CDR3 sequences, approximately 50% seen once. The sample consisted of blood. These receptors were obtained from a man between 60 and 70 years old in good health.

The J gene is TRBJ1-2, the V gene TRBV20-1, with 7 positions matching TRBD1. The junction had 11 bases not matched to a gene; V was cut back by 2 bases and J by 8 bases. CDR1 is DFQATT, CDR2 SNEGSKA, per germline (reference sequence). The CDR3 sequence is 14 residues long. CDR3 sequence: CSARKTGLREGYTF. DNA of the CDR3: TGCAGTGCTAGAAAGACAGGGTTGAGGGAAGGCTACACCTTC.

This rearrangement joins TRBV4-2 to TRBJ2-7; 11 bases map to TRBD2. The CDR3 loop spans 16 amino acids. The V and J ends lost 0 bases and 5 bases, in that order; junction bases with no gene match: 6. Per the germline V gene, CDR1 is LGHNA and CDR2 is YNFKEQ. The CDR3: CASSQEWLAGGNEQYF. The DNA of the CDR3 is TGTGCCAGCAGCCAAGAGTGGCTAGCGGGGGGAAACGAGCAGTACTTC.

The J gene is TRBJ2-5, the V gene TRBV20-1, with 11 nucleotides matching TRBD2. The DNA end is more similar to TRBJ2-7, so the J call may be wrong. The CDR3 contains 16 residues. Germline loops: CDR1 DFQATT, CDR2 SNEGSKA (reference sequence). CDR3 sequence (DNA): TGCAGTGCTAGAGATCCCTTGACTAGCGGGGTCTACGAGCAGTACTTC. Residues: CSARDPLTSGVYEQYF.

The chain has TRBV7-6 and TRBJ2-2, with D maybe TRBD2 (7 bases). The CDR3 is made up of 17 amino acids. Trimming took 5 bases from V and 5 from J, leaving 21 bases between them. Germline values: CDR1 SGHVS, CDR2 FNYEAQ. The CDR3 DNA is TGTGCCAGCAGCCGCAGCGGGGCAGGGGCCCTTACCGGGGAGCTGTTTTTT. Residues: CASSRSGAGALTGELFF.

V and J are TRBV4-1 and TRBJ1-1, with 10 bases that match TRBD1. The V gene end was trimmed by 0 bases and the J gene end by 12 bases; junction bases not matched to a gene: 10. The CDR3 extends over 15 amino acids. Germline CDR1 is MGHRA and CDR2 is YSYEKL. The CDR3 region has the DNA TGCGCCAGCAGCCAAGATGGACAGGGGGGTCTGCGGTCTTTCTTT. Residues: CASSQDGQGGLRSFF.

This clonotype was seen only a few times. The chain carries TRBV20-1 and TRBJ2-2; D gene unclear. V was trimmed by 0 bases and J by 0 bases, leaving 8 bases between them. Germline CDR1 reads DFQATT; CDR2 reads SNEGSKA (reference sequence). There are 15 residues in the CDR3. CDR3 bases: TGCAGTGCTAGAGAAGGCAGGACGAACACCGGGGAGCTGTTTTTT. Its protein product is CSAREGRTNTGELFF.

DNA of the CDR3: TGTGCCAGCAGCCGGGACAGGGTACTCAACTATGGCTACACCTTC. Protein: CASSRDRVLNYGYTF. The rearrangement uses TRBV14 and TRBJ1-2; 9 bases line up with TRBD1. This CDR3 spans 15 amino acids. Trimming at V came to 4 bases and at J to 2 bases, leaving 5 bases not matched to a gene. Germline CDR1 reads SGHDN; CDR2 reads FVKESK.

The rearrangement joins TRBV5-1 to TRBJ1-4; TRBD1 aligns across 9 bases. The junction had 9 bases not matched to a gene; V was cut back by 4 bases and J by 5 bases. This CDR3 contains 16 residues. In germline, CDR1 is SGHRS, CDR2 YFSETQ. The CDR3 DNA is TGCGCCAGCAGCGACGGACAGGGGAGGATGAATGAAAAACTGTTTTTT. The encoded protein is CASSDGQGRMNEKLFF.

The chain joins TRBV6-1 to TRBJ2-2, with 7 bases aligning to TRBD1. The CDR3 runs 14 residues. Germline V gene lookup returns CDR1 MNHNS and CDR2 SASEGT. V lost 7 bases and J lost 4; bases outside the gene matches: 6. The CDR3: CASNPGQSTGELFF. Here the CDR3 DNA reads TGTGCCAGCAATCCGGGACAGTCCACCGGGGAGCTGTTTTTT.

The table lists this clonotype with a few counts. The rearrangement joins TRBV6-2 or TRBV6-3 to TRBJ2-7; tentatively, D is TRBD1 (5 bases). This CDR3 contains 15 residues. V was pared by 6 bases and J by 0 bases, with 15 bases between. Per the germline V gene, CDR1 is MNHEY and CDR2 is SVGEGT. DNA for the CDR3: TGTGCCAGCAGCCCCGACAGAACTCCCTCCTACGAGCAGTACTTC. This encodes CASSPDRTPSYEQYF.

This chain joins TRBV24-1 and TRBJ2-5; possible D gene TRBD2, 6 bases. The CDR3 length is 14 residues. Germline V gene data show CDR1 as KGHDR and CDR2 as SFDVKD. Trimming removed 3 bases at V and 4 bases at J, with 11 bases between. The CDR3 nucleotides read TGTGCCACCAGTGATGGCGGGGCGGGAGAGACCCAGTACTTC. Protein product: CATSDGGAGETQYF.

The J gene is TRBJ2-1, the V gene TRBV2; TRBD2 matches at 9 bases. V gave up 4 bases and J gave up 1 base; unmatched junction bases: 2. This CDR3 is built from 15 residues. From germline, CDR1 is SNHLY and CDR2 FYNNEI. The CDR3 DNA sequence: TGTGCCAGCAGTGGGGCGGGGGGGTCCTACAATGAGCAGTTCTTC. Translating gives CASSGAGGSYNEQFF.

This clonotype was observed a handful of times. This chain links TRBV24-1 with TRBJ2-2, with D uncertain. Trimming left V 6 bases short and J 5 bases short, with 6 bases between. The CDR3 is 12 residues long. From germline, CDR1 is KGHDR and CDR2 SFDVKD. The CDR3 bases are TGTGCCACCAGTAGACGGACCGGGGAGCTGTTTTTT. Its translation is CATSRRTGELFF.

This chain links TRBV7-2 with TRBJ2-3; tentative D call: TRBD2 (5 bases). Between the trimmed V and J ends, which lost 1 base and 6 bases, there was a span of 14 bases. This CDR3 spans 15 amino acids. CDR1 is SGHTA, CDR2 FQGNSA, per germline. CDR3 sequence (DNA): TGTGCCAGCAGCTTAGGTGCGGTCACGGGGGATACGCAGTATTTT. Protein product: CASSLGAVTGDTQYF. Complete variable domain (other parts from reference TRBV7-2 and TRBJ2-3): GAGVSQSPSNKVTEKGKDVELRCDPISGHTALYWYRQSLGQGLEFLIYFQGNSAPDKSGLPSDRFSAERTGGSVSTLTIQRTQQEDSAVYLCASSLGAVTGDTQYFGPGTRLTVL.

The sample holds a few counts of this clonotype. The chain links TRBV12-3 or TRBV12-4 to TRBJ1-5; perhaps TRBD1 as D (6 bases). V dropped 5 bases and J dropped 3 bases, with 11 bases sitting between them. The CDR3 is made up of 14 amino acids. CDR3 coding DNA: TGTGCCAGCAGTATACAGGGCACCAATCAGCCCCAGCATTTT. This encodes CASSIQGTNQPQHF.

The rearrangement joins TRBV21-1 to TRBJ2-5; TRBD2 was called by the table and not checked on the DNA. TRBV21-1 is flagged as a pseudogene. There are 15 residues in the CDR3. CDR3 nucleotide sequence: TGTGCCAGCAGCACTCTGACTAGCGGGGAAGAGACCCAGTACTTC. Its translation: CASSTLTSGEETQYF.

This chain joins TRBV9 and TRBJ2-1; D is undetermined. Germline values: CDR1 SGDLS, CDR2 YYNGEE. Trimming removed 4 bases at V and 15 bases at J, with 17 bases between. The CDR3 consists of 12 residues. The CDR3 DNA sequence: TGTGCCAGCAGCTCCCCCTTCAAGGAATGGTTCTTC. Amino acids: CASSSPFKEWFF.

The chain is built from TRBV21-1 and TRBJ2-7; no check of the table's D call, TRBD1, against the DNA was made. TRBV21-1 is a pseudogene. The CDR3 totals 14 residues. The CDR3 DNA reads as TGTGCCAGCAGCAGGGTGCAGGGATGGTACGAGCAGTACTTC. Protein: CASSRVQGWYEQYF.

The V gene is TRBV7-9, the J gene TRBJ1-5, with a weak D call TRBD1 (5 bases). The V gene lost 5 bases and the J gene lost 5 bases, with 10 bases spanning the gap. The CDR3 consists of 13 residues. Germline V gives CDR1 SEHNR, CDR2 FQNEAQ (reference sequence). This CDR3 reads CASSGAGDQPQHF. The DNA for the CDR3 is TGTGCCAGCAGCGGGGCTGGTGATCAGCCCCAGCATTTT.

The gene calls are TRBV4-1 and TRBJ2-1; TRBD1 or TRBD2 may be the D gene (7 bases each). The end of the DNA aligns better with TRBJ2-7, so the J call may be wrong. Per germline, CDR1 MGHRA and CDR2 YSYEKL. The CDR3 runs 17 residues. The CDR3 is CASSQGPGGRAYNEQYF. CDR3 DNA: TGCGCCAGCAGCCAGGGGCCAGGGGGGAGGGCCTACAATGAGCAGTACTTC.

This clonotype was detected a few times. The chain employs TRBV5-1 and TRBJ1-1; D unclear. This CDR3 has 12 amino acids. CDR1 and CDR2 from the germline V gene are SGHRS and YFSETQ. Trimming stripped 5 bases from V and 1 base from J, with 6 bases between. As DNA, the CDR3 is TGCGCCAGCAGATTCGGGAACACTGAAGCTTTCTTT. Translation: CASRFGNTEAFF.

The chain couples TRBV28 to TRBJ1-2; D is unresolved. The CDR3 has 14 amino acids. The V and J ends lost 6 bases and 8 bases respectively, with 19 bases between them. Germline CDR1 reads MDHEN; CDR2 reads SYDVKM. The chain's CDR3 is CASSTGSGYVGYTF. CDR3 nucleotide sequence: TGTGCCAGCAGCACGGGATCCGGATATGTGGGCTACACCTTC.